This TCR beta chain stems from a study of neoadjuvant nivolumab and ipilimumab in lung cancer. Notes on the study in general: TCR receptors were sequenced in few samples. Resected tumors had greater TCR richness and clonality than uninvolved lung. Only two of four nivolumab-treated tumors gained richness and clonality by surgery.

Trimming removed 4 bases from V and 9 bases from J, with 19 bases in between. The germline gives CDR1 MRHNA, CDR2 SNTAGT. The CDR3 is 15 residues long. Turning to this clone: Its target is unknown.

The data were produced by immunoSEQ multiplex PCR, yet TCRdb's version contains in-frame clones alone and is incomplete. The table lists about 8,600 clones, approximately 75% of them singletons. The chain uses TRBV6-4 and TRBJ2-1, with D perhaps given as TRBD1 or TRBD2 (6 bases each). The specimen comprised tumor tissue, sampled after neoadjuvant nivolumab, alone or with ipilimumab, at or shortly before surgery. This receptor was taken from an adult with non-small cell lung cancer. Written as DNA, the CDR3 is TGTGCCAGCAGTGTAATACTAGGAGGGGGGACTGAGCAGTTCTTC. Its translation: CASSVILGGGTEQFF.